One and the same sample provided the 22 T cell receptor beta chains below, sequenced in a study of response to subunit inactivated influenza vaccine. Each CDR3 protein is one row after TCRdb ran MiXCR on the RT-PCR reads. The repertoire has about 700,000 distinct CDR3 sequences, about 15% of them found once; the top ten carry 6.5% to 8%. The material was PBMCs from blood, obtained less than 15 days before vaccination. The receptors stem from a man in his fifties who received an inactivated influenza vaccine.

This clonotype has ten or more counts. The CDR3 region has the DNA TGTGCCAGCAGTGCGACCGACAGGGGCAAAGGTTTCTTT. Its protein product is CASSATDRGKGFF. V is TRBV12-3 or TRBV12-4 and J is TRBJ1-1; 8 bases align to TRBD1. The V gene end was trimmed by 5 bases and the J gene end by 13 bases; junction bases not matched to a gene: 12. CDR3 length: 13 amino acids.

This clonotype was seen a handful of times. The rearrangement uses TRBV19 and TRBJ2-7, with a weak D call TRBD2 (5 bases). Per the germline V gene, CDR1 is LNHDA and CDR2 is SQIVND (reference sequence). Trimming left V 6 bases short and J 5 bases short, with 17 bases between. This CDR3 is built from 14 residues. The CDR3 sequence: CASSFGSGSNEQYF. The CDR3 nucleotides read TGTGCCAGTAGCTTTGGGTCGGGGTCCAACGAGCAGTACTTC.

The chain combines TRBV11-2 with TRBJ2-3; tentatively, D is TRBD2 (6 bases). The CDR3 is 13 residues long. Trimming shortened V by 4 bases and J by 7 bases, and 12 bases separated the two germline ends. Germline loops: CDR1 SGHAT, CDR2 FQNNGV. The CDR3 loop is CASSSAGPHTQYF. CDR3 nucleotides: TGTGCCAGCAGCTCGGCGGGACCCCATACGCAGTATTTT.

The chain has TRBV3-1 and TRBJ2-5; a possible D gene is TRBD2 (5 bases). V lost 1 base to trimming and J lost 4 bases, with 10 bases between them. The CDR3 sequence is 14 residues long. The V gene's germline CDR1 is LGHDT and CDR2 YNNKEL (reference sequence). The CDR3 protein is CASSQGLLRETQYF. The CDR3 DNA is TGTGCCAGCAGCCAAGGACTACTAAGAGAGACCCAGTACTTC.

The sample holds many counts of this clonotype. CDR3 coding DNA: TGTGCCAGCAGCCAACGCCAGGGGGGAGGAGCTTTCTTT. This codes for CASSQRQGGGAFF. This chain connects TRBV14 to TRBJ1-1; TRBD1 aligns across 7 bases. The CDR3 sequence is 13 residues long. Per the germline V gene, CDR1 is SGHDN and CDR2 is FVKESK. The trim removed 2 bases at V and 10 bases at J, leaving 7 bases unmatched.

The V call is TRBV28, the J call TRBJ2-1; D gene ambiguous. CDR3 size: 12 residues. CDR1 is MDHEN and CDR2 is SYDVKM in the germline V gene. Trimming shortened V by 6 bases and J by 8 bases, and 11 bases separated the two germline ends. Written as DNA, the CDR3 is TGTGCCAGCAGGTTGGGCCCCCATGAGCAGTTCTTC. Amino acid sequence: CASRLGPHEQFF.

The chain's CDR3 is CASSLGGSGEKLFF. The CDR3 nucleotides are TGCGCCAGCAGCTTAGGAGGGTCTGGTGAAAAACTGTTTTTT. The rearrangement links TRBV5-1 to TRBJ1-4, with D unclear. The V gene lost 2 bases and the J gene lost 7 bases, with 12 bases spanning the gap. Germline CDR1 SGHRS, CDR2 YFSETQ. The CDR3 has 14 residues.

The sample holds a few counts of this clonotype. The CDR3 is CASSHIRDRGLLDMNTEAFF. The CDR3 bases are TGCGCCAGCAGCCATATCCGGGACAGGGGTCTTCTAGACATGAACACTGAAGCTTTCTTT. The V call is TRBV5-1, the J call TRBJ1-1; TRBD1 aligns across 10 bases. The CDR3 is 20 residues long. With 4 bases clipped from V and 0 bases from J, the junction kept 18 bases outside the gene matches. CDR1 and CDR2 from the germline V gene are SGHRS and YFSETQ.

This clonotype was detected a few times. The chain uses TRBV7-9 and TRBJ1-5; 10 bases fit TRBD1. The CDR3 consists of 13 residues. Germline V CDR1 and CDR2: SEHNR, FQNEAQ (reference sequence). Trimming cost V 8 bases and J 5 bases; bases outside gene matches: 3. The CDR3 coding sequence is TGTGCCAGCGGACAGGGGGACCATCAGCCCCAGCATTTT. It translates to CASGQGDHQPQHF. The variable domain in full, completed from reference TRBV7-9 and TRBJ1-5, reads DTGVSQNPRHKITKRGQNVTFRCDPISEHNRLYWYRQTLGQGPEFLTYFQNEAQLEKSRLLSDRFSAERPKGSFSTLEIQRTEQGDSAMYLCASGQGDHQPQHFGDGTRLSIL.

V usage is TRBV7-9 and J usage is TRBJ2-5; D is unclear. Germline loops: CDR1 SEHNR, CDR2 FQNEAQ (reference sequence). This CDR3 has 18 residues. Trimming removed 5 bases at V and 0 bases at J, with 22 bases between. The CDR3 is CASSHTMGFSYYQETQYF. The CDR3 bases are TGTGCCAGCAGCCACACCATGGGGTTTTCCTACTACCAAGAGACCCAGTACTTC.

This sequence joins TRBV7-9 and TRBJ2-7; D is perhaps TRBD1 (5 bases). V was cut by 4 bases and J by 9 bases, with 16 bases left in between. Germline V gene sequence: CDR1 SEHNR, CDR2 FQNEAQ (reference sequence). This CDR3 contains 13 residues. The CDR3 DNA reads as TGTGCCAGCAGCTCACGGACAATCTTAAGGCAGTACTTC. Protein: CASSSRTILRQYF.

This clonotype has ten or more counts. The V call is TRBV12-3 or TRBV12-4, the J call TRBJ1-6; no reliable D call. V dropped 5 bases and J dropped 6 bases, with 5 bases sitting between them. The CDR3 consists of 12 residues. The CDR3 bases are TGTGCCAGCAGTCCTTTTAATTCACCCCTCCACTTT. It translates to CASSPFNSPLHF.

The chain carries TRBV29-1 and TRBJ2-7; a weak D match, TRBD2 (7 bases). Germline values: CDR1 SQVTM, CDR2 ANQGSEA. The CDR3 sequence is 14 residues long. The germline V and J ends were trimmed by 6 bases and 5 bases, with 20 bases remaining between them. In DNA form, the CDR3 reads TGCAGCGTCGCCTTGGGGGGGCCCCTAGACGAGCAGTACTTC. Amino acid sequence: CSVALGGPLDEQYF.

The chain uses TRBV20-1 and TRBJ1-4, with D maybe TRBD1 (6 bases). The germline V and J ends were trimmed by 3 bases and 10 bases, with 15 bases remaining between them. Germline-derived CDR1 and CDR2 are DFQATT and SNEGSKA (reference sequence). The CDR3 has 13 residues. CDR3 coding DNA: TGCAGTGCTAGGCGGGGACACGAAATAAAACTGTTTTTT. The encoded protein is CSARRGHEIKLFF.

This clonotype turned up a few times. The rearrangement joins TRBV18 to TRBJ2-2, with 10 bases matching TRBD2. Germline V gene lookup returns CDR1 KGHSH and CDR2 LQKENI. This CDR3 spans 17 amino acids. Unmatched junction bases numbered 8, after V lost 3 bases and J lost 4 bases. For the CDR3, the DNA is TGTGCCAGCTCACCCCAGCTAGCGGGAGCCTCCACCGGGGAGCTGTTTTTT. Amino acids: CASSPQLAGASTGELFF.

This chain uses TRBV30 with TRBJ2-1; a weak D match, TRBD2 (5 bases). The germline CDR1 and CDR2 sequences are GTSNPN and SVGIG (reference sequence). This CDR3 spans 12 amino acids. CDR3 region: CVSGEVYNEQFF. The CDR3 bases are TGTGTAAGCGGCGAGGTCTACAATGAGCAGTTCTTC. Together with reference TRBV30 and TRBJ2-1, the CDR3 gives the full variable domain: SQTIHQWPATLVQPVGSPLSLECTVEGTSNPNLYWYRQAAGRGLQLLFYSVGIGQISSEVPQNLSASRPQDRQFILSSKKLLLSDSGFYLCVSGEVYNEQFFGPGTRLTVL.

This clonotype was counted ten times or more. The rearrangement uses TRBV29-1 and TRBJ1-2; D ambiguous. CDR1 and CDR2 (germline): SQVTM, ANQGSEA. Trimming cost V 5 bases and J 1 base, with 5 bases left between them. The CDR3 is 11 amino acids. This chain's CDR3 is CSVQDNYGYTF. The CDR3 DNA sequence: TGCAGCGTTCAGGATAACTATGGCTACACCTTC.

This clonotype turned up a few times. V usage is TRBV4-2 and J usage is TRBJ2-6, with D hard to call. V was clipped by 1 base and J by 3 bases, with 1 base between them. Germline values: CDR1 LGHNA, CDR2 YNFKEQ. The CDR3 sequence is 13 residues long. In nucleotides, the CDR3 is TGTGCCAGCAGCCAAGTTGGGGCCAACGTCCTGACTTTC. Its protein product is CASSQVGANVLTF.

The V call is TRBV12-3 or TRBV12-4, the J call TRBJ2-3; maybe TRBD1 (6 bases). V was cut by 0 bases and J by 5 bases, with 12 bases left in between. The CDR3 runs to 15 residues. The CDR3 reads CASSLAEQGVDTQYF. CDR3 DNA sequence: TGTGCCAGCAGTTTAGCGGAACAGGGAGTAGATACGCAGTATTTT.

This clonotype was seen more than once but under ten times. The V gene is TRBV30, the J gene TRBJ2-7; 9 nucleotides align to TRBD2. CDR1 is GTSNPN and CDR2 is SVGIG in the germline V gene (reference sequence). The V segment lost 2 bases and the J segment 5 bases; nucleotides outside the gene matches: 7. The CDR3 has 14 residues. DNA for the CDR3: TGTGCCTGGAGTCGAGGCCTAGCGGGGAACGAGCAGTACTTC. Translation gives CAWSRGLAGNEQYF.

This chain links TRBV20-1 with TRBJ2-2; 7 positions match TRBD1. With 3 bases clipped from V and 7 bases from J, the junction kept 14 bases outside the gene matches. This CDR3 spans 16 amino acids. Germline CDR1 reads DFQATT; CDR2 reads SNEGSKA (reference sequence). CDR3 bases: TGCAGTGCTAGGCTCCCCGACAGGGTCGGGGTCGGGGAGCTGTTTTTT. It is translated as CSARLPDRVGVGELFF.

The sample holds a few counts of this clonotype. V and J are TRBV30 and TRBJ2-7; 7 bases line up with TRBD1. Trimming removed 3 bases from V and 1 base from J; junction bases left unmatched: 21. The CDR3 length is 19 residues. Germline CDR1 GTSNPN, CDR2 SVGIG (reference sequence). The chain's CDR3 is CAWSATGFIPLTLSYEQYF. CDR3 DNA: TGTGCCTGGAGCGCGACAGGGTTCATCCCTCTGACCCTTTCCTACGAGCAGTACTTC.